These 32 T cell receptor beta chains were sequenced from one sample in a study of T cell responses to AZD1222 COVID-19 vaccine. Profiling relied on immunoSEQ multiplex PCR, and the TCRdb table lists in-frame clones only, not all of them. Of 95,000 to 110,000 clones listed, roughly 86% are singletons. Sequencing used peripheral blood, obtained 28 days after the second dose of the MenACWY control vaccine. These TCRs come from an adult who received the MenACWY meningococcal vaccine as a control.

The CDR3 DNA follows: TGTGCCAGCAGTTCAGGGGCCGGAGCTAACTATGGCTACACCTTC. Protein sequence: CASSSGAGANYGYTF. The V gene is TRBV28, the J gene TRBJ1-2; D possibly corresponds to TRBD1 (6 bases). Trimming took 4 bases from V and 0 from J, leaving 12 bases between them. The germline CDR1 and CDR2 sequences are MDHEN and SYDVKM. The CDR3 extends over 15 amino acids.

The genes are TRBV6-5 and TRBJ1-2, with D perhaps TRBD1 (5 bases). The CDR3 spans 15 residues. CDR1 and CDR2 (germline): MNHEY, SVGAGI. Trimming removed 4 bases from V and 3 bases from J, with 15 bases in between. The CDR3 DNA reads TGTGCCAGCAGTTCGCAGGGCCCGGGTGACTATGGCTACACCTTC. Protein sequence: CASSSQGPGDYGYTF.

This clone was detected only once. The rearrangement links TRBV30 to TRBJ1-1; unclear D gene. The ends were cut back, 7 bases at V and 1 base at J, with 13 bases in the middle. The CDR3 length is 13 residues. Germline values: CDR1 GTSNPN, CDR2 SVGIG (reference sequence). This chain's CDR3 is CASLFTENTEAFF. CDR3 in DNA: TGTGCCTCGCTCTTTACTGAGAACACTGAAGCTTTCTTT. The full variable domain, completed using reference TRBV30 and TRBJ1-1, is SQTIHQWPATLVQPVGSPLSLECTVEGTSNPNLYWYRQAAGRGLQLLFYSVGIGQISSEVPQNLSASRPQDRQFILSSKKLLLSDSGFYLCASLFTENTEAFFGQGTRLTVV.

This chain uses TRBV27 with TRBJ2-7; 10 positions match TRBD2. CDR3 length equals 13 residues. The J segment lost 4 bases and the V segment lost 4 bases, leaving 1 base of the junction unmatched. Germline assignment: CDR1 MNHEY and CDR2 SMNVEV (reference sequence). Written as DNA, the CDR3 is TGTGCCAGCAGTTGGACTAGCGGATACGAGCAGTACTTC. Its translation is CASSWTSGYEQYF.

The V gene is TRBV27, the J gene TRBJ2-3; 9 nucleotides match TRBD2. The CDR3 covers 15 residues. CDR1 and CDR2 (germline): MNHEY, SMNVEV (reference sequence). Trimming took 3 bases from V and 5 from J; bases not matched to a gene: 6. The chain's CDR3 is CASSFAGGLGDTQYF. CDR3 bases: TGTGCCAGCAGTTTTGCGGGAGGGCTGGGAGATACGCAGTATTTT.

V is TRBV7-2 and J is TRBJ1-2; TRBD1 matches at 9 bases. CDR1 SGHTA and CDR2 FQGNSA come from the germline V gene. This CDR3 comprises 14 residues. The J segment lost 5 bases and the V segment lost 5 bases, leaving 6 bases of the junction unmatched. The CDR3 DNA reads TGTGCCAGCAGCGGTGGGACAGGGAGTTATGGCTACACCTTC. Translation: CASSGGTGSYGYTF.

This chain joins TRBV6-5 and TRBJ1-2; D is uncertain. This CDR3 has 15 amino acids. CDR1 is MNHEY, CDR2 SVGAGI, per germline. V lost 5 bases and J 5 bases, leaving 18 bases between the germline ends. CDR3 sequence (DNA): TGTGCCAGCAGTACCCCCCGATTAGCCAAATATGGCTACACCTTC. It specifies CASSTPRLAKYGYTF.

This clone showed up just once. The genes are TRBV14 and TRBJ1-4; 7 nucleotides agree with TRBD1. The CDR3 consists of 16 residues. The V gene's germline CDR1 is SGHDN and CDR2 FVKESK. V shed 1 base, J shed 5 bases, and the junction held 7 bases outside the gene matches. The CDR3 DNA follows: TGTGCCAGCAGCCAAGTTCAGGGGGGCGTCAATGAAAAACTGTTTTTT. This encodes CASSQVQGGVNEKLFF. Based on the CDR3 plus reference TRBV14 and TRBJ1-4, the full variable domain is EAGVTQFPSHSVIEKGQTVTLRCDPISGHDNLYWYRRVMGKEIKFLLHFVKESKQDESGMPNNRFLAERTGGTYSTLKVQPAELEDSGVYFCASSQVQGGVNEKLFFGSGTQLSVL.

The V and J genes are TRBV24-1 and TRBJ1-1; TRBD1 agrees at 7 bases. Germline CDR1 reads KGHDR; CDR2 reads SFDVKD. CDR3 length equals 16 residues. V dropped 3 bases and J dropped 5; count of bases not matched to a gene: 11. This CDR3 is CATSDARQGRGTEAFF. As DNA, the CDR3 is TGTGCCACCAGTGATGCCCGACAGGGAAGGGGAACTGAAGCTTTCTTT.

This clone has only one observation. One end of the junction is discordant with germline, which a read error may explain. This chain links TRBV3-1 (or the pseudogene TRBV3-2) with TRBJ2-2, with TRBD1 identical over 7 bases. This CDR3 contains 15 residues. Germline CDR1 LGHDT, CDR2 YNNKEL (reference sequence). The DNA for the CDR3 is TGTGCCATCAGCCAACGGACAGGTGTCACCGGGGAGCTGTTTTTT. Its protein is CAISQRTGVTGELFF.

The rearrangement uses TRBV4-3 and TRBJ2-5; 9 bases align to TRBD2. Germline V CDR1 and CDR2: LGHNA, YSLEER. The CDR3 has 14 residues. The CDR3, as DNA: TGCGTCCTTAACGCGGGGGGGTTCCAAGAGACCCAGTACTTC. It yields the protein CVLNAGGFQETQYF.

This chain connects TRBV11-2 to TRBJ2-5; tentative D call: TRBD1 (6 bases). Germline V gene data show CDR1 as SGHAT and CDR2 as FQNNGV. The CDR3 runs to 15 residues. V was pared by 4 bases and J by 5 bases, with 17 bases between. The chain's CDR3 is CASSSRVGAGETQYF. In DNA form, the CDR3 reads TGTGCCAGCAGCTCCCGGGTGGGGGCAGGGGAGACCCAGTACTTC.

Here the CDR3 reads CASSYSGRLEQYF. The CDR3 DNA reads TGTGCCAGCAGTTACTCGGGGCGCCTCGAGCAGTACTTC. The V gene is TRBV6-5, the J gene TRBJ2-7; tentatively, D is TRBD1 (5 bases). V was shortened by 0 bases and J by 6 bases, with 9 bases between the two germline ends. Germline values: CDR1 MNHEY, CDR2 SVGAGI. This CDR3 spans 13 amino acids.

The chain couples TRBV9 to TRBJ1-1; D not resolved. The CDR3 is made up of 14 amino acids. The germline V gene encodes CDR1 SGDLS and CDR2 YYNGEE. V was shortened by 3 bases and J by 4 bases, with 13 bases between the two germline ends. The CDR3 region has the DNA TGTGCCAGCAGCGCCCAATTGGCAGGCACTGAAGCTTTCTTT. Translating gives CASSAQLAGTEAFF.

CDR3 nucleotides: TGTGCCAGCAGCGAAATAGACAGGGTTTCACCCCTCCACTTT. It encodes CASSEIDRVSPLHF. The genes are TRBV28 and TRBJ1-6, with TRBD1 identical over 7 bases. Germline V gene sequence: CDR1 MDHEN, CDR2 SYDVKM. Germline trimming cut 6 bases from V and 9 bases from J; bases unmatched to any gene: 8. The CDR3 length is 14 residues. The variable domain in full, completed from reference TRBV28 and TRBJ1-6, reads DVKVTQSSRYLVKRTGEKVFLECVQDMDHENMFWYRQDPGLGLRLIYFSYDVKMKEKGDIPEGYSVSREKKERFSLILESASTNQTSMYLCASSEIDRVSPLHFGNGTRLTVT.

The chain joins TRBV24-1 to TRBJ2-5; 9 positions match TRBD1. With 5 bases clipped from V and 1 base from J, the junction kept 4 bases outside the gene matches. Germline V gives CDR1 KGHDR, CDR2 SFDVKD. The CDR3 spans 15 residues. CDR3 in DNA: TGTGCCACCAGTGGGACAGGGGAATCCCAAGAGACCCAGTACTTC. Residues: CATSGTGESQETQYF.

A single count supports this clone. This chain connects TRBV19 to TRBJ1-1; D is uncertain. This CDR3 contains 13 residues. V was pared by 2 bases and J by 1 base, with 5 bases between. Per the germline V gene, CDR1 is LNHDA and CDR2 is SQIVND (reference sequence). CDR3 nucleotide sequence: TGTGCCAGTAGTATAAGTCAGAACACTGAAGCTTTCTTT. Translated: CASSISQNTEAFF.

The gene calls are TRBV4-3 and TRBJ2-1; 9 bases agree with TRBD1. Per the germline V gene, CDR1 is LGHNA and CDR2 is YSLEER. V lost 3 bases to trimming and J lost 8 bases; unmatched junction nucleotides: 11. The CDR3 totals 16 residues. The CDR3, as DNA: TGCGCCAGCAGCCAGCTAGTTGGACAGGGGAGAGATGAGCAGTTCTTC. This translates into CASSQLVGQGRDEQFF.

The CDR3 spells CATSVDTGRGYTF. CDR3 nucleotide sequence: TGTGCCACCAGTGTCGATACAGGGAGAGGCTACACCTTC. This sequence joins TRBV24-1 and TRBJ1-2; TRBD1 is a possible D gene (6 bases). Trimming removed 5 bases from V and 8 bases from J, with 14 bases in between. CDR3 length: 13 amino acids. The germline V gene has CDR1 KGHDR and CDR2 SFDVKD.

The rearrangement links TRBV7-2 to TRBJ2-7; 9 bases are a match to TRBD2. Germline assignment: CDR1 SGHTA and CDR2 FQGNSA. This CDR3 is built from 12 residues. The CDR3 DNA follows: TGTGTGTCGGTAGCGGGGGAGTACGAGCAGTACTTC. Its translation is CVSVAGEYEQYF.

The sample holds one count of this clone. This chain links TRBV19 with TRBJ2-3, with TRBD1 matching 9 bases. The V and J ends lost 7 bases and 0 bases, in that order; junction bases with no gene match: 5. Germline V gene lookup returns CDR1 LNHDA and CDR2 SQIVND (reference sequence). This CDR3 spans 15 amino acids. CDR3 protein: CASTDRGFSTDTQYF. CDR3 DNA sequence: TGTGCCAGTACGGACAGGGGTTTTAGCACAGATACGCAGTATTTT.

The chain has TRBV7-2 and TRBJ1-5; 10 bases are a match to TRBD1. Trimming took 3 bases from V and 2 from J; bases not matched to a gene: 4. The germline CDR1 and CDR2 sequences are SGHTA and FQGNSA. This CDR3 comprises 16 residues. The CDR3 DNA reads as TGTGCCAGCAGCTTTTCCGGGACAGGGGGCAATCAGCCCCAGCATTTT. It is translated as CASSFSGTGGNQPQHF.

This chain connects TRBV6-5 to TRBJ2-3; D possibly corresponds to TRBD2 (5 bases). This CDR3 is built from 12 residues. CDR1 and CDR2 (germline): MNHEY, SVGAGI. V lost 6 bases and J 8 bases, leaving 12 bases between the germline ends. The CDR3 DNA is TGTGCCAGCAGCCTGCTCGCGGGTACGCAGTATTTT. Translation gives CASSLLAGTQYF.

Here the CDR3 DNA reads TGTGCCAGCAGCTTAGACAGGACGGCTTTGTATGGATACTACGAGCAGTACTTC. Translation: CASSLDRTALYGYYEQYF. The chain employs TRBV11-2 and TRBJ2-7; D not resolved. V lost 0 bases and J 3 bases, leaving 21 bases between the germline ends. Germline V gene sequence: CDR1 SGHAT, CDR2 FQNNGV. The CDR3 sequence is 18 residues long.

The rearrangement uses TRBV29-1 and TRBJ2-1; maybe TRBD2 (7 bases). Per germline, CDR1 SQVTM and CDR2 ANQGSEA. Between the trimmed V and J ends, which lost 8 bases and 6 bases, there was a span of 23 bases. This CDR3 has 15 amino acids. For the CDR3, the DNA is TGCAGCTCTCGTAACCCTCGGGGGGCAGGCAATGAGCAGTTCTTC. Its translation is CSSRNPRGAGNEQFF.

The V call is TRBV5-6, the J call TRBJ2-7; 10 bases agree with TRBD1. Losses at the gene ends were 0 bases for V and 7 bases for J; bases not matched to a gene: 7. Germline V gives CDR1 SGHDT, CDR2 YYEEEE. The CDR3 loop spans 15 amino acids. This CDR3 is CASSLVETGGWEQYF. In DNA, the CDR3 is TGTGCCAGCAGCTTGGTTGAGACAGGGGGCTGGGAGCAGTACTTC. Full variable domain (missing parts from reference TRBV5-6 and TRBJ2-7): DAGVTQSPTHLIKTRGQQVTLRCSPKSGHDTVSWYQQALGQGPQFIFQYYEEEERQRGNFPDRFSGHQFPNYSSELNVNALLLGDSALYLCASSLVETGGWEQYFGPGTRLTVT.

The CDR3 loop reads CASSPNRGSNQPQHF. CDR3 in DNA: TGTGCCAGCTCACCAAACAGGGGAAGCAATCAGCCCCAGCATTTT. The rearrangement links TRBV18 to TRBJ1-5; the match to TRBD1 covers 7 bases. The CDR3 covers 15 residues. Unmatched junction bases numbered 2, after V lost 2 bases and J lost 1 base. Per the germline V gene, CDR1 is KGHSH and CDR2 is LQKENI.

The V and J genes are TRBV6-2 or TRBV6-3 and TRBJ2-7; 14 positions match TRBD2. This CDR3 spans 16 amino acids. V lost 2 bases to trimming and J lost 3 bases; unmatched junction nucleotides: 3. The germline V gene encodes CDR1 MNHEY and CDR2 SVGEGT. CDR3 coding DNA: TGTGCCAGCAGTTACGGGGGACTAGCGGGAGACTACGAGCAGTACTTC. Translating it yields CASSYGGLAGDYEQYF.

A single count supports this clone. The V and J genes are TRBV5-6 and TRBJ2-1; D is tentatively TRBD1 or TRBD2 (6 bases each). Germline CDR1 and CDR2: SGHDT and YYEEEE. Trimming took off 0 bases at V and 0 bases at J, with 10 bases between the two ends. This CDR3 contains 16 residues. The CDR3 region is CASSLVGGSSYNEQFF. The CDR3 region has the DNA TGTGCCAGCAGCTTGGTAGGGGGGAGCTCCTACAATGAGCAGTTCTTC.

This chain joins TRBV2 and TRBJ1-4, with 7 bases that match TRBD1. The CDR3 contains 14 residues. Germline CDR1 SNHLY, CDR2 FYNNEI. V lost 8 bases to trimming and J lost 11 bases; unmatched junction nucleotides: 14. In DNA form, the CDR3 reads TGTGCCAGCGGAGGACAGGACGGCGGTGGGAAACTGTTTTTT. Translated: CASGGQDGGGKLFF.

CDR3 coding DNA: TGTGCCAGCAGTATTGACAGGGGGCAAGGTCAGCCCCAGCATTTT. Translating it yields CASSIDRGQGQPQHF. The rearrangement links TRBV2 to TRBJ1-5; 10 positions match TRBD1. Looked up from germline, CDR1 is SNHLY and CDR2 is FYNNEI. The V segment lost 5 bases and the J segment 6 bases; nucleotides outside the gene matches: 7. The CDR3 loop spans 15 amino acids.

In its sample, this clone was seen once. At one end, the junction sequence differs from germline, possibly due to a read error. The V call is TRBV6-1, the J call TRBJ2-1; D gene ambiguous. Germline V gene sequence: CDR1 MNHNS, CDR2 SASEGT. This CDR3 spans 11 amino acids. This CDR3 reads CASSQAGEQFF. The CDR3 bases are TGTGCCAGCAGTCAAGCTGGTGAGCAGTTCTTC.